The source of this T cell receptor beta chain is a study of CD8 T cells in ankylosing spondylitis. Study outcomes and limitations: Made up of eight highly homologous variants, a TCR beta motif appeared characteristic of ankylosing spondylitis blood.

CDR3 size: 14 residues. Germline V gives CDR1 KGHDR, CDR2 SFDVKD. Trimming removed 9 bases from V and 2 bases from J; junction bases left unmatched: 5. TCRdb re-derived calls from the 5' RACE reads in MiXCR, one entry per CDR3 protein. Of some 200,000 distinct CDR3 sequences listed, 9.5% to 15% are singletons. Worth noting for this clonotype: The antigen is not known.

Sequencing input: blood, either unsorted or a sorted T cell fraction (not recorded which). The chain combines TRBV24-1 with TRBJ1-5, with TRBD1 identical over 8 bases. The origin of this receptor is a male donor with ankylosing spondylitis or in good health (not recorded which). The CDR3 is CATQGQGGNQPQHF. The CDR3 bases are TGTGCCACCCAAGGACAGGGTGGCAATCAGCCCCAGCATTTT.